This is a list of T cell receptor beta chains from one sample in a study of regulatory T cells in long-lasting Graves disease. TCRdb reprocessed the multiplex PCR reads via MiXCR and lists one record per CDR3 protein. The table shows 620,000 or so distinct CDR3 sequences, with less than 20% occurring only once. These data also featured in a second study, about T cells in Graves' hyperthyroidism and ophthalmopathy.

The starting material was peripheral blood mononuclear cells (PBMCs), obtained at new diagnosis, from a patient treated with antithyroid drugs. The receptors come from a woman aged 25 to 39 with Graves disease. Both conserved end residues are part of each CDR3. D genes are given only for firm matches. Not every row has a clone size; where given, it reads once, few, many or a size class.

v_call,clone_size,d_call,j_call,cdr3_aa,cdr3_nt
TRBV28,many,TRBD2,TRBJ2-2,CASSSSGLAGGHGGTGELFF,TGTGCCAGCAGTTCCTCGGGTCTAGCGGGAGGCCACGGTGGCACCGGGGAGCTGTTTTTT
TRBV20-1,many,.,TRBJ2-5,CSAREIVLTSRSYQETQYF,TGCAGTGCTAGAGAGATCGTGCTTACTAGCCGGTCGTACCAAGAGACCCAGTACTTC
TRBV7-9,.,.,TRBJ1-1,CASSLVTGPPEAFF,TGTGCCAGCAGCTTAGTAACAGGGCCCCCTGAAGCTTTCTTT
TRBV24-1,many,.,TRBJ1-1,CATSDFGGTEAFF,TGTGCCACCAGTGATTTCGGCGGGACTGAAGCTTTCTTT
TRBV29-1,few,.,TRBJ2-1,CSVVVGVGNEQFF,TGCAGCGTTGTGGTAGGGGTGGGGAATGAGCAGTTCTTC
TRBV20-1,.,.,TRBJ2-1,CSASHLWGLGDIEQFF,TGCAGTGCTAGCCACCTTTGGGGGTTGGGGGACATTGAGCAGTTCTTC
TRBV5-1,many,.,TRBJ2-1,CASSLVGANRGHNEQFF,TGCGCCAGCAGCTTGGTAGGGGCAAATAGAGGACACAATGAGCAGTTCTTC
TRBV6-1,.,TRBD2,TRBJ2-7,CASSDGTSFGQYF,TGTGCCAGCAGTGACGGGACTAGCTTCGGGCAGTACTTC
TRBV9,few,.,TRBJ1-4,CASRGPEFNEKLFF,TGTGCCAGCAGAGGACCGGAGTTTAATGAAAAACTGTTTTTT
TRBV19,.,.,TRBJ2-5,CASGFMGAQYF,TGTGCCAGTGGTTTTATGGGGGCCCAGTACTTC
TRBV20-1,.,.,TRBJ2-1,CSRQGSSYYNEQFF,TGCAGTCGCCAGGGGTCCTCCTACTACAATGAGCAGTTCTTC
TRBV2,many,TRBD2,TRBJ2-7,CASNEAGGSYEQYF,TGTGCCAGCAATGAGGCGGGAGGGTCCTACGAGCAGTACTTC
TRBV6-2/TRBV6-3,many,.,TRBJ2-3,CASSVGRDWGDTQYF,TGTGCCAGCAGCGTCGGCAGGGATTGGGGAGATACGCAGTATTTT
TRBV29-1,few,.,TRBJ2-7,CSAQGGWGREQYF,TGCAGCGCCCAAGGGGGGTGGGGGCGTGAGCAGTACTTC
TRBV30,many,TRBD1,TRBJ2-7,CAWSPRAGTEAYEQYF,TGTGCCTGGAGTCCCCGGGCCGGGACAGAAGCTTACGAGCAGTACTTC
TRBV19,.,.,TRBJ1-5,CASTLGHSGQPQHF,TGTGCCAGTACCTTGGGTCATTCAGGCCAGCCCCAGCATTTT
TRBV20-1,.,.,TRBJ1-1,CSAGVGSTEAFF,TGCAGTGCTGGAGTAGGAAGCACTGAAGCTTTCTTT
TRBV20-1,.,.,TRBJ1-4,CSARDLAVNEKLFF,TGCAGTGCTAGAGATCTGGCAGTTAATGAAAAACTGTTTTTT
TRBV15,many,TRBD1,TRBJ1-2,CATSREGDSYGYTF,TGTGCCACCAGCAGAGAGGGGGACAGCTATGGCTACACCTTC
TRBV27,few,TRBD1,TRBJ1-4,CASSLLGQTNEKLFF,TGTGCCAGCAGTTTATTGGGACAGACAAATGAAAAACTGTTTTTT
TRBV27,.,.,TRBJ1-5,CASSLGGPGQPQHF,TGTGCCAGCAGTCTCGGGGGGCCGGGGCAGCCCCAGCATTTT
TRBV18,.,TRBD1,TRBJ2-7,CASSPSFPGQGTYEQYF,TGTGCCAGCTCACCCTCGTTCCCGGGACAGGGTACCTACGAGCAGTACTTC
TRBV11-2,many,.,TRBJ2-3,CASSYLEDTQYF,TGTGCCAGCAGCTACCTGGAAGATACGCAGTATTTT
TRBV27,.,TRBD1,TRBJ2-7,CASSSLGTVGEQYF,TGTGCCAGCAGTTCACTAGGGACAGTTGGCGAGCAGTACTTC
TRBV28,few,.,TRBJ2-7,CAIHGGAFSYEQYF,TGTGCCATTCACGGAGGGGCCTTTTCCTACGAGCAGTACTTC
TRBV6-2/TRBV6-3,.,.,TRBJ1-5,CASSPTAGKGEPQHF,TGTGCCAGCAGCCCCACAGCAGGGAAAGGGGAGCCCCAGCATTTT
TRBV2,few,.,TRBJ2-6,CASSEMSSGANVLTF,TGTGCCAGCAGTGAAATGAGCTCTGGGGCCAACGTCCTGACTTTC
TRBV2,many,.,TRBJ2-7,CASSEALSWDLTYEQYF,TGTGCCAGCAGTGAAGCGCTTTCGTGGGACTTAACCTACGAGCAGTACTTC
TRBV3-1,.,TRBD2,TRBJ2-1,CASSPMGGYNEQFF,TGTGCCAGCAGCCCTATGGGGGGGTACAATGAGCAGTTCTTC
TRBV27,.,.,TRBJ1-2,CASSLSYRGLDGYTF,TGTGCCAGCAGTTTATCATATAGGGGTCTCGATGGCTACACCTTC
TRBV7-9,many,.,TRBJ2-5,CASSPPDQETQYF,TGTGCCAGCAGCCCGCCGGACCAAGAGACCCAGTACTTC
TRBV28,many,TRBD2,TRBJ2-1,CASNLMKWEGTYNEQFF,TGTGCCAGCAACCTTATGAAGTGGGAGGGGACCTACAATGAGCAGTTCTTC
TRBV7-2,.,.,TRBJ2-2,CASSLRQVTTGELSF,TGTGCCAGCAGCCTACGACAGGTCACAACCGGGGAGCTCTCTTTT
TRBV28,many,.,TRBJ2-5,CASTSEGHPMGTQYF,TGTGCCAGCACCTCAGAGGGGCACCCCATGGGGACCCAGTACTTC
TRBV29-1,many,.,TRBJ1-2,CSGFRDGDGYTF,TGCAGCGGTTTCCGGGACGGAGATGGCTACACCTTC
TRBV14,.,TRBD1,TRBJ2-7,CASSQARGRGREQYF,TGTGCCAGCAGCCAAGCGAGGGGCAGGGGGCGCGAGCAGTACTTC
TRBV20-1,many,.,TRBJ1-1,CSAKGVTEAFF,TGCAGTGCAAAGGGGGTGACTGAAGCTTTCTTT
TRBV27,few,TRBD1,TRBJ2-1,CVSSSLTGTDNEQFF,TGTGTCAGCAGTTCGTTAACCGGGACAGACAATGAGCAGTTCTTC
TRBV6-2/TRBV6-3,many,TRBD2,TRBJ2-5,CASSWTSGRETQYF,TGTGCCAGCAGTTGGACTAGCGGGAGAGAGACCCAGTACTTC
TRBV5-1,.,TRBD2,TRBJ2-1,CASSPGTSGSIEQFF,TGCGCCAGCAGCCCCGGGACTAGCGGGAGTATTGAGCAGTTCTTC
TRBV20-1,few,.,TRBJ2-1,CSACREGGSYNEQFF,TGCAGTGCTTGCCGCGAGGGGGGTTCCTACAATGAGCAGTTCTTC